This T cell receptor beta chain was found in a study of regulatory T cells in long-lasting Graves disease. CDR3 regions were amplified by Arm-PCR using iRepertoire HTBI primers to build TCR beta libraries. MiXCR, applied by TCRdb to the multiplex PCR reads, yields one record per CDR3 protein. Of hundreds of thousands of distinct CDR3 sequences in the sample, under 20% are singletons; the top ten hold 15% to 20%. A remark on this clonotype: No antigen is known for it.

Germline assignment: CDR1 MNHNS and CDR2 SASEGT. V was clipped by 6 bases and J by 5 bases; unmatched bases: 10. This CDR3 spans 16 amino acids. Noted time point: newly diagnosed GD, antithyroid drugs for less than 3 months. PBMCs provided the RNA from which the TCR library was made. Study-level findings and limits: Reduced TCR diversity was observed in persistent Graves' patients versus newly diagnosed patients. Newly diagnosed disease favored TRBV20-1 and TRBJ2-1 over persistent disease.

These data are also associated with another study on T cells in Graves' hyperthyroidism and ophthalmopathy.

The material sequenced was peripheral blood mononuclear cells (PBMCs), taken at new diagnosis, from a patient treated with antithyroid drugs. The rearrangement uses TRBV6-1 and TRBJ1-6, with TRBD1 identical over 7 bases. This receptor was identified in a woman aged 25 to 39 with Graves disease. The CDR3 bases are TGTGCCAGCAGAGACAACCGACAGGGACATAATTCACCCCTCCACTTT. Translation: CASRDNRQGHNSPLHF.